What follows are 18 T cell receptor beta chains derived from one specimen sequenced in a study of T cell responses to AZD1222 COVID-19 vaccine (dated by TCRdb to the early 2020s). The receptor library was made with the immunoSEQ multiplex PCR assay. Sourced from immuneACCESS, this table was stored by TCRdb with only in-frame sequences that have V and J called. A share of the clones is absent; for the studies checked, an unresolved V gene accounts for under half, and the remainder has no known explanation. The sample table contains about 130,000 clones; only one count was recorded for 90% of them. The ten most abundant clones make up 4% to 5.5% of the sample. The intended sense of this specimen's time point label: baseline before first vaccination. The treatment or condition label for this specimen denotes: meningococcal conjugate vaccine given as trial control. Sequencing was performed on peripheral blood, taken on day 0 of MenACWY control vaccination. These receptors were collected from an adult in good health.

The rearrangement joins TRBV10-3 to TRBJ1-2; D is uncertain. V shed 0 bases and J shed 6 bases, with 2 bases lying between them. CDR1 and CDR2 (germline): ENHRY, SYGVKD. The CDR3 spans 11 residues. The CDR3 bases are TGTGCCATCAGTGAGTCGGATGGCTACACCTTC. Translation gives CAISESDGYTF.

The chain has TRBV20-1 and TRBJ1-1, with a tentative D call TRBD1 (5 bases). CDR1 is DFQATT and CDR2 is SNEGSKA in the germline V gene (reference sequence). The V and J ends lost 3 bases and 6 bases respectively, with 8 bases between them. CDR3 length: 11 amino acids. CDR3: CSASGAAEAFF. DNA for the CDR3: TGCAGTGCTAGCGGGGCGGCTGAAGCTTTCTTT.

CDR3 loop: CATSDSAGRVSYNEQFF. The CDR3 DNA is TGTGCCACCAGTGATAGCGCTGGGCGGGTTAGTTACAATGAGCAGTTCTTC. The V call is TRBV24-1, the J call TRBJ2-1; possible D gene TRBD2, 5 bases. The CDR3 spans 17 residues. The V and J ends lost 3 bases and 4 bases respectively, with 18 bases between them. From germline, CDR1 is KGHDR and CDR2 SFDVKD.

The chain couples TRBV6-4 to TRBJ2-2, with TRBD1 identical over 7 bases. This CDR3 contains 13 residues. CDR1 and CDR2 from the germline V gene are MRHNA and SNTAGT. J lost 6 bases, V lost 6 bases, and 4 bases had no gene match. CDR3 sequence: CASSYRGAGELFF. CDR3 DNA sequence: TGTGCCAGCAGCTACAGGGGCGCCGGGGAGCTGTTTTTT.

The chain links TRBV9 to TRBJ2-7, with D possibly being TRBD2 (5 bases). The CDR3 loop spans 14 amino acids. Per germline, CDR1 SGDLS and CDR2 YYNGEE. Trimming took off 0 bases at V and 1 base at J, with 8 bases between the two ends. The CDR3 protein is CASSVERGSYEQYF. CDR3 nucleotide sequence: TGTGCCAGCAGCGTAGAGAGAGGGTCCTACGAGCAGTACTTC.

The chain links TRBV18 to TRBJ1-4; tentatively, D is TRBD1 (5 bases). With 6 bases removed from V and 5 bases from J, the gap between germline ends came to 16 bases. CDR3 length: 15 amino acids. CDR1 is KGHSH and CDR2 is LQKENI in the germline V gene. The CDR3 coding sequence is TGTGCCAGCTCGCTAGGAAGAGGGGTGAATGAAAAACTGTTTTTT. Its translation: CASSLGRGVNEKLFF.

The chain links TRBV19 to TRBJ1-5; no clear D. Per germline, CDR1 LNHDA and CDR2 SQIVND (reference sequence). V was cut by 6 bases and J by 0 bases, with 12 bases left in between. CDR3 length equals 15 residues. The CDR3 spells CASSRGILSNQPQHF. The CDR3 nucleotides read TGTGCCAGTAGCCGCGGGATCCTTAGCAATCAGCCCCAGCATTTT.

This clone showed up just once. This chain joins TRBV28 and TRBJ2-7, with 7 bases identical to TRBD1. The V and J ends lost 4 bases and 2 bases, in that order; junction bases with no gene match: 2. CDR1 is MDHEN, CDR2 SYDVKM, per germline. The CDR3 runs to 13 residues. The CDR3 is CASSSTGPYEQYV. The CDR3 nucleotides are TGTGCCAGCAGTTCGACAGGGCCCTACGAGCAGTACGTC.

This CDR3 reads CASATGDEFF. The DNA of the CDR3 is TGCGCCAGCGCAACAGGGGACGAGTTCTTC. The chain is built from TRBV10-1 and TRBJ2-1, with TRBD1 matching over 7 bases. V shed 8 bases and J 14 bases; nucleotides not matched to a gene: 6. Per germline, CDR1 WNHNN and CDR2 SYGVQD (reference sequence). CDR3 size: 10 residues.

The genes are TRBV4-1 and TRBJ2-3; tentative D call: TRBD1 (7 bases). The V end was cut by 0 bases, the J end by 0 bases, with 10 bases between. The length of the CDR3 is 16 residues. The germline gives CDR1 MGHRA, CDR2 YSYEKL. The CDR3: CASSQEQGGSTDTQYF. The CDR3 nucleotides are TGCGCCAGCAGCCAAGAGCAGGGGGGAAGCACAGATACGCAGTATTTT.

This chain joins TRBV18 and TRBJ1-2, with 10 bases identical to TRBD1. Germline CDR1 and CDR2: KGHSH and LQKENI. CDR3 length: 15 amino acids. V was pared by 3 bases and J by 14 bases, with 15 bases of the junction left unmatched. The CDR3 region is CASSPAPGTGDSATF. The CDR3 coding sequence is TGTGCCAGCTCACCTGCCCCCGGGACAGGGGATTCAGCGACCTTC.

DNA for the CDR3: TGTGCCAGCAGTTTGGGTACGGGGACTGAAGCTTTCTTT. Translation: CASSLGTGTEAFF. V usage is TRBV11-2 and J usage is TRBJ1-1; no clear D gene. This CDR3 region has 13 residues. Trimming took off 6 bases at V and 5 bases at J, with 13 bases between the two ends. Germline-derived CDR1 and CDR2 are SGHAT and FQNNGV.

The V gene is TRBV28, the J gene TRBJ1-2, with TRBD1 as a possible D gene (5 bases). V lost 6 bases and J lost 2, with 25 bases in between. The CDR3 consists of 18 residues. Germline-derived CDR1 and CDR2 are MDHEN and SYDVKM. CDR3 nucleotides: TGTGCCAGCAGCCCCGCGGACATCCTAATCCTCGGGAACTATGGCTACACCTTC. The encoded protein is CASSPADILILGNYGYTF.

The chain couples TRBV5-1 to TRBJ1-6, with D maybe TRBD1 (6 bases). V was trimmed by 0 bases and J by 0 bases, leaving 10 bases between them. Germline CDR1 SGHRS, CDR2 YFSETQ. The CDR3 extends over 17 amino acids. The CDR3 region has the DNA TGCGCCAGCAGCTTGGACAGGGCTAGCTCCTATAATTCACCCCTCCACTTT. This gives the protein CASSLDRASSYNSPLHF.

V gene TRBV15 combines with J gene TRBJ2-7; no clear D. From germline, CDR1 is LNHNV and CDR2 YYDKDF (reference sequence). Trimming pared 3 bases from V and 3 bases from J, leaving 6 bases between. CDR3 length: 12 residues. CDR3 amino acids: CATSRVGYEQYV. CDR3 nucleotide sequence: TGTGCCACCAGCAGGGTGGGCTACGAGCAGTACGTC.

The chain couples TRBV6-5 to TRBJ2-5, with 8 positions matching TRBD1. J was trimmed by 5 bases and V by 6 bases; bases with no gene match: 5. CDR3 length: 13 residues. Germline V gene data show CDR1 as MNHEY and CDR2 as SVGAGI. The CDR3 protein is CASSRGRWETQYF. In DNA form, the CDR3 reads TGTGCCAGCAGCAGGGGGCGGTGGGAGACCCAGTACTTC.

This clone is a singleton in its sample. This chain uses TRBV6-5 with TRBJ1-2; 7 bases map to TRBD1. With 5 bases clipped from V and 8 bases from J, the junction kept 11 bases outside the gene matches. From germline, CDR1 is MNHEY and CDR2 SVGAGI. The CDR3 is made up of 14 amino acids. CDR3 nucleotides: TGTGCCAGCAGTACCGCCTCCACAGGGGTAGGCTACACCTTC. Encoded protein: CASSTASTGVGYTF.

The V call is TRBV6-2 or TRBV6-3, the J call TRBJ1-6; D is perhaps TRBD1 (5 bases). The CDR3 consists of 13 residues. V was clipped by 6 bases and J by 9 bases, with 12 bases between them. Germline CDR1 is MNHEY and CDR2 is SVGEGT. In DNA form, the CDR3 reads TGTGCCAGCAGCGGGGGGAGTAGTTCACCCCTCCACTTT. Residues: CASSGGSSSPLHF.